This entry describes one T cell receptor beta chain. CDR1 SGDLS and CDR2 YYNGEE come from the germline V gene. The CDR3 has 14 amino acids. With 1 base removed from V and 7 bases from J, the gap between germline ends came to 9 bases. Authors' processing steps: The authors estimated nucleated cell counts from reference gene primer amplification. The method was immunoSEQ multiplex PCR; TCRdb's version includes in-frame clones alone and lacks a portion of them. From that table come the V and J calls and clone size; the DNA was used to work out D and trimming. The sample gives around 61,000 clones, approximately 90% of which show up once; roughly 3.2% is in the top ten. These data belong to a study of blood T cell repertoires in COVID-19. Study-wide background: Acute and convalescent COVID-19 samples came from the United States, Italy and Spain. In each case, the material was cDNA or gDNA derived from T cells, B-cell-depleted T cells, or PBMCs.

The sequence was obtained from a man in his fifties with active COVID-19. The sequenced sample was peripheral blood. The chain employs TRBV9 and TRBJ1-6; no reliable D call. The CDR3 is CASSVSGENSPLHF. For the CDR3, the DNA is TGTGCCAGCAGCGTATCAGGTGAAAATTCACCCCTCCACTTT.